This T cell receptor beta chain was profiled in a study of type 1 regulatory T cells. J lost 1 base, V lost 1 base, and 9 bases had no gene match. The germline gives CDR1 SGHNT, CDR2 YYREEE (reference sequence). The CDR3 totals 19 residues. This clonotype has just a few counts. What it binds is not known. TCRdb redid the calling of the reads with MiXCR, one entry per CDR3 protein. Among roughly 40,000 distinct CDR3 sequences listed, more than 10% were seen once. This chain joins TRBV5-4 and TRBJ2-3, with 13 bases matching TRBD2. The sequencing sample was made of cultured non-Tr1 T cells, either the whole culture or a sorted T cell fraction (not recorded which). The receptor was derived from a human donor in good health. CDR3 in amino acids: CASSLPGLAGADGTDTQYF. CDR3 sequence (DNA): TGTGCCAGCAGCTTGCCCGGACTAGCGGGAGCGGATGGCACAGATACGCAGTATTTT.